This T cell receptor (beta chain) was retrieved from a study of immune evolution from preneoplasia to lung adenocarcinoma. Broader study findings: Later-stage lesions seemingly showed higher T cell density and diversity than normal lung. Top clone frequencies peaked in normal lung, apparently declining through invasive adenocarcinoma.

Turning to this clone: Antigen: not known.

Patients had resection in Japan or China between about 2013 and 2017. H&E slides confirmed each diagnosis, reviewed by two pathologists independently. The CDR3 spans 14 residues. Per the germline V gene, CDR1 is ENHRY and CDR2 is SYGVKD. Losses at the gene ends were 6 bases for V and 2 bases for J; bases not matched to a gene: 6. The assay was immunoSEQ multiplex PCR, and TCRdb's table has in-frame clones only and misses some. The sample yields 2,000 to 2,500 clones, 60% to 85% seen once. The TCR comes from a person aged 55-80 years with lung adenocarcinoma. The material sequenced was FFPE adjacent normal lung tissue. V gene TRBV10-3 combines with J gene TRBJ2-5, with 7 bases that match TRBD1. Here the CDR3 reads CAISRQGWQETQYF. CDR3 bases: TGTGCCATCAGCCGACAGGGTTGGCAAGAGACCCAGTACTTC.